The 10 T cell receptor beta chains below were found in one sample sequenced in a study of vaccination and CD4 T cells after COVID-19. Antigen specificity for these receptors is unknown. Treatment noted: roughly 10-day PBMC culture with coronavirus spike peptide pools or control peptides (ViraFEST assay). At the Johns Hopkins FTIC core, DNA taken from cultured CD4+ T cells was sequenced by way of the Oncomine TCR Beta short-read assay. MiXCR, run by TCRdb on the PCR reads, gives a single entry per CDR3 protein. The data contain over 15,000 distinct CDR3 sequences, about 39% of them seen just once; the ten biggest clones take up around 6%. The source was CD4+ T cells from blood, cultured in vitro, collected before SARS-CoV-2 vaccination. These receptors came from a human donor who had recovered from COVID-19.

The rearrangement links TRBV19 to TRBJ2-3; the match to TRBD2 covers 7 bases. With 10 bases clipped from V and 1 base from J, the junction kept 17 bases outside the gene matches. The germline CDR1 and CDR2 sequences are LNHDA and SQIVND (reference sequence). The CDR3 contains 17 residues. The CDR3 loop reads CATRVAASAGGTDTQYF. The CDR3 DNA sequence: TGTGCCACGAGAGTAGCAGCTAGCGCGGGAGGCACAGATACGCAGTATTTT. Supplemented by reference TRBV19 and TRBJ2-3, the full variable domain reads DGGITQSPKYLFRKEGQNVTLSCEQNLNHDAMYWYRQDPGQGLRLIYYSQIVNDFQKGDIAEGYSVSREKKESFPLTVTSAQKNPTAFYLCATRVAASAGGTDTQYFGPGTRLTVL.

This clonotype was seen more than once but under ten times. This chain links TRBV20-1 with TRBJ2-5; perhaps TRBD2 as D (7 bases). Trimming removed 5 bases from V and 0 bases from J, with 16 bases in between. The CDR3 spans 15 residues. CDR1 is DFQATT and CDR2 is SNEGSKA in the germline V gene (reference sequence). The CDR3 sequence: CSAVAGATYQETQYF. Here the CDR3 DNA reads TGCAGTGCTGTCGCGGGGGCTACGTACCAAGAGACCCAGTACTTC.

The sample holds a few counts of this clonotype. CDR3 residues: CASSYGSGANVLTF. CDR3 DNA: TGTGCCAGCAGTTATGGGTCTGGGGCCAACGTCCTGACTTTC. V usage is TRBV6-2 or TRBV6-3 and J usage is TRBJ2-6; D remains unclear. Germline values: CDR1 MNHEY, CDR2 SVGEGT. This CDR3 contains 14 residues. The V end lost 3 bases, the J end lost 1 base, and 4 bases lay between the germline ends.

This clonotype was observed a few times. The chain is built from TRBV12-3 or TRBV12-4 and TRBJ1-1, with no clear D. The CDR3 is made up of 13 amino acids. Trimming cost V 10 bases and J 0 bases, with 12 bases left between them. In DNA, the CDR3 is TGTGCCACCTCCCGCGGTCTGAACACTGAAGCTTTCTTT. This encodes CATSRGLNTEAFF.

The chain combines TRBV24-1 with TRBJ2-1; TRBD1 matches 8 bases. Germline-derived CDR1 and CDR2 are KGHDR and SFDVKD. CDR3 length: 17 amino acids. Trimming at V came to 4 bases and at J to 6 bases, leaving 13 bases not matched to a gene. This chain's CDR3 is CATSDPSPGTGSNEQFF. CDR3 DNA: TGTGCCACCAGTGACCCCAGTCCCGGGACAGGTTCCAATGAGCAGTTCTTC.

The chain is built from TRBV20-1 and TRBJ2-1; 8 bases fit TRBD2. Per germline, CDR1 DFQATT and CDR2 SNEGSKA (reference sequence). The CDR3 has 19 residues. V dropped 1 base and J dropped 8; count of bases not matched to a gene: 22. The CDR3 protein is CSARVKSPLGGRSTHEQFF. The CDR3 bases are TGCAGTGCTAGAGTTAAAAGCCCCCTAGGCGGGAGGTCTACCCATGAGCAGTTCTTC.

This clonotype was seen a few times. The J gene is TRBJ2-5, the V gene TRBV11-2, with a tentative D call TRBD1 (5 bases). The CDR3 is 14 residues long. The germline V and J ends were trimmed by 5 bases and 2 bases, with 12 bases remaining between them. Germline loops: CDR1 SGHAT, CDR2 FQNNGV. The CDR3 DNA reads as TGTGCCAGCAGCCGACAGATTAATCAAGAGACCCAGTACTTC. This translates into CASSRQINQETQYF.

This chain connects TRBV6-5 to TRBJ1-5, with TRBD1 matching over 7 bases. This CDR3 has 16 amino acids. Germline V gives CDR1 MNHEY, CDR2 SVGAGI. The junction had 6 bases not matched to a gene; V was cut back by 0 bases and J by 4 bases. CDR3 in amino acids: CASSYSGTAVNQPQHF. CDR3 nucleotides: TGTGCCAGCAGTTACTCAGGGACAGCCGTAAATCAGCCCCAGCATTTT.

The rearrangement uses TRBV15 and TRBJ1-2, with a possible D match to TRBD1 (5 bases). Per germline, CDR1 LNHNV and CDR2 YYDKDF (reference sequence). The germline V and J ends were trimmed by 6 bases and 7 bases, with 15 bases remaining between them. The CDR3 is 13 amino acids. CDR3 nucleotides: TGTGCCACCAGGACGACAGATCGTCCTGGCTACACCTTC. This codes for CATRTTDRPGYTF.

The chain couples TRBV2 to TRBJ2-2, with TRBD2 as a possible D gene (6 bases). The CDR3 has 13 amino acids. CDR1 and CDR2 (germline): SNHLY, FYNNEI. Trimming stripped 8 bases from V and 5 bases from J, with 12 bases between. This CDR3 is CASYSGRTGELFF. In DNA, the CDR3 is TGTGCCAGCTATAGCGGAAGGACCGGGGAGCTGTTTTTT.